This TCR beta chain was found in a study of identical twins. General study results and limits: Invariant T cells like MAIT and iNKT could partly confound the zero-insertion analyses.

The CDR3 extends over 14 amino acids. V dropped 3 bases and J dropped 7; count of bases not matched to a gene: 6. There are a few counts of this clonotype. Its specificity is unknown. One entry per CDR3 protein, called by TCRdb with MiXCR from the 5' RACE reads. The table shows approximately 190,000 distinct CDR3 sequences, with about a sixth occurring only once. These data also featured in a second study, about T cells expressing NK-cell markers. That work contributes: The eight sequenced donors comprised seven who were HCMV-seropositive and one who was seronegative. A few of the donors also had these clonotypes leading their CD3+CD56-NKG2C+ fraction.

Input material: CD8+ T cells sorted from blood. This sequence was found in a woman aged 18-29 years in good health. V gene TRBV12-3 or TRBV12-4 combines with J gene TRBJ2-1, with 7 nucleotides matching TRBD1. Here the CDR3 reads CASSLTGKGNEQFF. The CDR3 DNA sequence: TGTGCCAGCAGTTTGACAGGGAAGGGAAATGAGCAGTTCTTC.